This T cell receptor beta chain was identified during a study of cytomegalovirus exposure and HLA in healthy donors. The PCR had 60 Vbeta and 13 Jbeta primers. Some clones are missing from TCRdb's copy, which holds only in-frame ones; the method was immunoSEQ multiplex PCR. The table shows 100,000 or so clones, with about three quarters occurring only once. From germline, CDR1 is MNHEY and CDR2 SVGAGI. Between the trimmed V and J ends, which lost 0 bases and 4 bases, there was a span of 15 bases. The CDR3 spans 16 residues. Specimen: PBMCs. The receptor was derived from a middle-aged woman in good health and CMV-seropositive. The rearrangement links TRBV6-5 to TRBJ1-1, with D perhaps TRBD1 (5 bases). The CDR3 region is CASSYSGLGGSTEAFF. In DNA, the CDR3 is TGTGCCAGCAGTTACTCGGGGCTGGGGGGGAGCACTGAAGCTTTCTTT.